A selection of T cell receptor beta chains follows, all from one sample in a study of identifying expanded T cells in peripheral blood. Measured with immunoSEQ multiplex PCR; TCRdb has only the in-frame clones, and not every one. Of about 53,000 clones in the sample, over 75% are singletons; the top ten hold around a sixth. Sequenced input: blood. The receptors were gathered from a person aged 18 to 69 in good health. Both conserved end residues are part of each CDR3. Fields, in order: V gene, D gene, J gene, clone size, CDR3 protein, CDR3 DNA. The D gene is left open where the match is weak. Where a row states a size, it is once, few, many or the class of an expanded clone; other rows omit it.

v_gene: TRBV7-2; d_gene: TRBD2; j_gene: TRBJ2-3; abundance: once; CDR3aa: CASSLVSGGDTQYF; CDR3nt: TGTGCCAGCAGCTTAGTTTCGGGGGGAGATACGCAGTATTTT
v_gene: TRBV4-3; d_gene: .; j_gene: TRBJ2-1; abundance: once; CDR3aa: CASSQGAAYNEQFF; CDR3nt: TGCGCCAGCAGCCAAGGAGCGGCCTACAATGAGCAGTTCTTC
v_gene: TRBV2; d_gene: .; j_gene: TRBJ1-3; abundance: .; CDR3aa: CASSGGNSGNTIYF; CDR3nt: TGTGCCAGCAGTGGGGGGAACTCTGGAAACACCATATATTTT
v_gene: TRBV28; d_gene: .; j_gene: TRBJ1-2; abundance: .; CDR3aa: CASSLRVGGYTF; CDR3nt: TGTGCCAGCAGTCTCCGAGTCGGCGGCTACACCTTC
v_gene: TRBV25-1; d_gene: TRBD1; j_gene: TRBJ2-5; abundance: .; CDR3aa: CASRGDIQGAGETQYF; CDR3nt: TGTGCCAGCAGAGGGGACATACAGGGGGCGGGAGAGACCCAGTACTTC
v_gene: TRBV19; d_gene: .; j_gene: TRBJ1-4; abundance: .; CDR3aa: CTCRDMGEKLFF; CDR3nt: TGTACCTGCCGGGACATGGGAGAAAAACTGTTTTTT
v_gene: TRBV5-4; d_gene: .; j_gene: TRBJ2-1; abundance: .; CDR3aa: CASSPPGPTSWEQFF; CDR3nt: TGTGCCAGCAGCCCTCCGGGACCAACATCCTGGGAGCAGTTCTTC
v_gene: TRBV27; d_gene: TRBD2; j_gene: TRBJ2-3; abundance: .; CDR3aa: CASSTTQRGGNTQYF; CDR3nt: TGTGCCAGCAGTACTACCCAGCGGGGGGGAAATACGCAGTATTTT
v_gene: TRBV19; d_gene: .; j_gene: TRBJ2-4; abundance: .; CDR3aa: CASSPQVFENIQYF; CDR3nt: TGTGCCAGTAGTCCCCAGGTGTTTGAAAACATTCAGTACTTC
v_gene: TRBV15; d_gene: .; j_gene: TRBJ1-1; abundance: .; CDR3aa: CATSRPRQGTEAFF; CDR3nt: TGTGCCACCAGCAGGCCCCGGCAGGGCACTGAAGCTTTCTTT
v_gene: TRBV6-1; d_gene: TRBD1; j_gene: TRBJ1-5; abundance: .; CDR3aa: CASSEGQGGNNQPQHF; CDR3nt: TGTGCCAGCAGTGAGGGGCAGGGGGGAAACAATCAGCCCCAGCATTTT
v_gene: TRBV11-3; d_gene: TRBD2; j_gene: TRBJ2-5; abundance: .; CDR3aa: CASSETSGEETQYF; CDR3nt: TGTGCCAGCAGCGAGACTAGCGGGGAAGAGACCCAGTACTTC
v_gene: TRBV18; d_gene: TRBD1; j_gene: TRBJ1-5; abundance: .; CDR3aa: CASSRDRNQPQHF; CDR3nt: TGTGCCAGCTCACGGGACAGGAATCAGCCCCAGCATTTT
v_gene: TRBV2; d_gene: TRBD1; j_gene: TRBJ1-2; abundance: once; CDR3aa: CASSETGGSYGYTF; CDR3nt: TGTGCCAGCAGTGAAACAGGGGGCAGCTATGGCTACACCTTC
v_gene: TRBV6-5; d_gene: .; j_gene: TRBJ2-3; abundance: once; CDR3aa: CASSATSLGTQYF; CDR3nt: TGTGCCAGCAGTGCTACCTCCCTGGGTACGCAGTATTTT
v_gene: TRBV21-1; d_gene: .; j_gene: TRBJ2-5; abundance: .; CDR3aa: CASSKEGRFQETQYF; CDR3nt: TGTGCCAGCAGCAAAGAAGGCAGATTCCAAGAGACCCAGTACTTC
v_gene: TRBV4-1; d_gene: .; j_gene: TRBJ1-1; abundance: .; CDR3aa: CASSQGTDTANTEAFF; CDR3nt: TGCGCCAGCAGCCAAGGGACAGACACAGCGAACACTGAAGCTTTCTTT
v_gene: TRBV4-1; d_gene: TRBD2; j_gene: TRBJ2-1; abundance: .; CDR3aa: CASSQPAGVSYNEQFF; CDR3nt: TGCGCCAGCAGCCAGCCTGCGGGAGTGTCCTACAATGAGCAGTTCTTC
v_gene: TRBV7-9; d_gene: TRBD1; j_gene: TRBJ1-2; abundance: .; CDR3aa: CASSFDRVRGYTF; CDR3nt: TGTGCCAGCAGCTTCGACAGGGTGAGGGGCTACACCTTC
v_gene: TRBV5-1; d_gene: .; j_gene: TRBJ2-3; abundance: .; CDR3aa: CASSLGLYLRADTQYF; CDR3nt: TGCGCCAGCAGCTTAGGACTATATCTGAGGGCAGATACGCAGTATTTT
v_gene: TRBV7-9; d_gene: .; j_gene: TRBJ2-2; abundance: once; CDR3aa: CASSLAKAGHHRRGELFF; CDR3nt: TGTGCCAGCAGCTTAGCGAAGGCAGGGCATCACCGAAGGGGGGAGCTGTTTTTT
v_gene: TRBV6-6; d_gene: .; j_gene: TRBJ1-3; abundance: .; CDR3aa: CASSFGGSGNTIYF; CDR3nt: TGTGCCAGCAGTTTTGGGGGTTCGGGAAACACCATATATTTT
v_gene: TRBV18; d_gene: TRBD2; j_gene: TRBJ2-1; abundance: .; CDR3aa: CASSYPGLTHNEQFF; CDR3nt: TGTGCCAGCTCCTATCCGGGACTAACCCACAATGAGCAGTTCTTC
v_gene: TRBV2; d_gene: .; j_gene: TRBJ1-2; abundance: .; CDR3aa: CASYYGPRGYTF; CDR3nt: TGTGCCAGCTACTACGGACCCAGGGGCTACACCTTC
v_gene: TRBV7-9; d_gene: .; j_gene: TRBJ1-3; abundance: few; CDR3aa: CASSPTASSGNTIYF; CDR3nt: TGTGCCAGCAGCCCGACAGCTTCCTCTGGAAACACCATATATTTT
v_gene: TRBV6-4; d_gene: .; j_gene: TRBJ1-1; abundance: .; CDR3aa: CASRATTEMNTEAFF; CDR3nt: TGTGCCAGCAGGGCTACCACAGAGATGAACACTGAAGCTTTCTTT
v_gene: TRBV2; d_gene: .; j_gene: TRBJ2-2; abundance: .; CDR3aa: CASSGGGPNTGELFF; CDR3nt: TGTGCCAGCAGTGGCGGGGGCCCGAACACCGGGGAGCTGTTTTTT
v_gene: TRBV7-9; d_gene: TRBD1; j_gene: TRBJ1-4; abundance: once; CDR3aa: CASSQGQGNEKLFF; CDR3nt: TGTGCCAGCAGCCAGGGACAGGGAAATGAAAAACTGTTTTTT
v_gene: TRBV5-1; d_gene: .; j_gene: TRBJ1-6; abundance: few; CDR3aa: CASSFEQGAENSPLHF; CDR3nt: TGCGCCAGCAGCTTTGAGCAGGGAGCTGAAAATTCACCCCTCCACTTT
v_gene: TRBV5-1; d_gene: .; j_gene: TRBJ2-5; abundance: .; CDR3aa: CASSRQASPGETQYF; CDR3nt: TGCGCCAGCTCCCGACAGGCCTCCCCAGGCGAGACCCAGTACTTC
v_gene: TRBV5-1; d_gene: .; j_gene: TRBJ1-2; abundance: .; CDR3aa: CASDQGPAGRRGYTF; CDR3nt: TGCGCCAGTGATCAAGGCCCCGCAGGGCGAAGAGGCTACACCTTC
v_gene: TRBV5-1; d_gene: .; j_gene: TRBJ1-4; abundance: .; CDR3aa: CASSLRDGGEKLFF; CDR3nt: TGCGCCAGCAGCTTGAGGGACGGCGGGGAAAAACTGTTTTTT
v_gene: TRBV28; d_gene: .; j_gene: TRBJ2-2; abundance: .; CDR3aa: CASSFQIPTGELFF; CDR3nt: TGTGCCAGCAGTTTTCAGATTCCTACCGGGGAGCTGTTTTTT
v_gene: TRBV7-8; d_gene: .; j_gene: TRBJ2-7; abundance: .; CDR3aa: CASSPVQGSYEQYF; CDR3nt: TGTGCCAGCAGCCCAGTACAGGGTAGCTACGAGCAGTACTTC
v_gene: TRBV6-6; d_gene: .; j_gene: TRBJ2-3; abundance: .; CDR3aa: CASRDPDTQYF; CDR3nt: TGTGCCAGCAGAGATCCGGATACGCAGTATTTT
v_gene: TRBV6-6; d_gene: .; j_gene: TRBJ1-1; abundance: .; CDR3aa: CASAISTEAFF; CDR3nt: TGTGCCAGCGCCATCAGTACTGAAGCTTTCTTT
v_gene: TRBV5-6; d_gene: .; j_gene: TRBJ2-1; abundance: .; CDR3aa: CASSFGYNEQFF; CDR3nt: TGTGCCAGCAGCTTCGGTTACAATGAGCAGTTCTTC
v_gene: TRBV11-3; d_gene: TRBD1; j_gene: TRBJ1-2; abundance: .; CDR3aa: CASSPPTGIRYTF; CDR3nt: TGTGCCAGCAGCCCTCCGACAGGGATCCGCTACACCTTC
v_gene: TRBV18; d_gene: .; j_gene: TRBJ2-1; abundance: .; CDR3aa: CASSPTTVDNEQFF; CDR3nt: TGTGCCAGCTCTCCCACGACGGTCGACAATGAGCAGTTCTTC
v_gene: TRBV5-1; d_gene: .; j_gene: TRBJ2-1; abundance: .; CDR3aa: CASSLGDIVQFF; CDR3nt: TGCGCCAGCAGCTTGGGGGACATAGTGCAGTTCTTC
v_gene: TRBV9; d_gene: TRBD1; j_gene: TRBJ2-6; abundance: .; CDR3aa: CASSVPRDRGLSGANVLTF; CDR3nt: TGTGCCAGCAGCGTACCAAGGGACAGGGGTCTTTCTGGGGCCAACGTCCTGACTTTC
v_gene: TRBV10-1; d_gene: TRBD1; j_gene: TRBJ2-7; abundance: .; CDR3aa: CASNRGDRGLSPYEQYF; CDR3nt: TGCGCCAGCAATAGGGGGGACAGGGGGTTATCTCCCTACGAGCAGTACTTC
v_gene: TRBV10-3; d_gene: TRBD1; j_gene: TRBJ2-5; abundance: .; CDR3aa: CAISVGQAALGTQYF; CDR3nt: TGTGCCATCAGTGTCGGACAGGCCGCTCTAGGGACCCAGTACTTC
v_gene: TRBV6-5; d_gene: .; j_gene: TRBJ2-1; abundance: .; CDR3aa: CASSRTGGREQFF; CDR3nt: TGTGCCAGCAGTCGGACCGGGGGTCGGGAGCAGTTCTTC
v_gene: TRBV10-3; d_gene: .; j_gene: TRBJ1-3; abundance: .; CDR3aa: CAISDDSTSGNTIYF; CDR3nt: TGTGCCATCAGTGATGACAGCACCTCTGGAAACACCATATATTTT
v_gene: TRBV7-9; d_gene: .; j_gene: TRBJ2-2; abundance: few; CDR3aa: CASSTGDGRAPGELFF; CDR3nt: TGTGCCAGCAGCACAGGGGACGGGAGGGCTCCCGGGGAGCTGTTTTTT
v_gene: TRBV10-3; d_gene: .; j_gene: TRBJ1-1; abundance: .; CDR3aa: CAIRAAGENTEAFF; CDR3nt: TGTGCCATCAGGGCGGCAGGGGAGAACACTGAAGCTTTCTTT
v_gene: TRBV6-5; d_gene: .; j_gene: TRBJ1-1; abundance: .; CDR3aa: CASSYRGSEAFF; CDR3nt: TGTGCCAGCAGTTATCGGGGGTCTGAAGCTTTCTTT
v_gene: TRBV2; d_gene: TRBD2; j_gene: TRBJ2-7; abundance: .; CDR3aa: CASSESSGRNEQYF; CDR3nt: TGTGCCAGCAGTGAATCTAGCGGGAGGAACGAGCAGTACTTC